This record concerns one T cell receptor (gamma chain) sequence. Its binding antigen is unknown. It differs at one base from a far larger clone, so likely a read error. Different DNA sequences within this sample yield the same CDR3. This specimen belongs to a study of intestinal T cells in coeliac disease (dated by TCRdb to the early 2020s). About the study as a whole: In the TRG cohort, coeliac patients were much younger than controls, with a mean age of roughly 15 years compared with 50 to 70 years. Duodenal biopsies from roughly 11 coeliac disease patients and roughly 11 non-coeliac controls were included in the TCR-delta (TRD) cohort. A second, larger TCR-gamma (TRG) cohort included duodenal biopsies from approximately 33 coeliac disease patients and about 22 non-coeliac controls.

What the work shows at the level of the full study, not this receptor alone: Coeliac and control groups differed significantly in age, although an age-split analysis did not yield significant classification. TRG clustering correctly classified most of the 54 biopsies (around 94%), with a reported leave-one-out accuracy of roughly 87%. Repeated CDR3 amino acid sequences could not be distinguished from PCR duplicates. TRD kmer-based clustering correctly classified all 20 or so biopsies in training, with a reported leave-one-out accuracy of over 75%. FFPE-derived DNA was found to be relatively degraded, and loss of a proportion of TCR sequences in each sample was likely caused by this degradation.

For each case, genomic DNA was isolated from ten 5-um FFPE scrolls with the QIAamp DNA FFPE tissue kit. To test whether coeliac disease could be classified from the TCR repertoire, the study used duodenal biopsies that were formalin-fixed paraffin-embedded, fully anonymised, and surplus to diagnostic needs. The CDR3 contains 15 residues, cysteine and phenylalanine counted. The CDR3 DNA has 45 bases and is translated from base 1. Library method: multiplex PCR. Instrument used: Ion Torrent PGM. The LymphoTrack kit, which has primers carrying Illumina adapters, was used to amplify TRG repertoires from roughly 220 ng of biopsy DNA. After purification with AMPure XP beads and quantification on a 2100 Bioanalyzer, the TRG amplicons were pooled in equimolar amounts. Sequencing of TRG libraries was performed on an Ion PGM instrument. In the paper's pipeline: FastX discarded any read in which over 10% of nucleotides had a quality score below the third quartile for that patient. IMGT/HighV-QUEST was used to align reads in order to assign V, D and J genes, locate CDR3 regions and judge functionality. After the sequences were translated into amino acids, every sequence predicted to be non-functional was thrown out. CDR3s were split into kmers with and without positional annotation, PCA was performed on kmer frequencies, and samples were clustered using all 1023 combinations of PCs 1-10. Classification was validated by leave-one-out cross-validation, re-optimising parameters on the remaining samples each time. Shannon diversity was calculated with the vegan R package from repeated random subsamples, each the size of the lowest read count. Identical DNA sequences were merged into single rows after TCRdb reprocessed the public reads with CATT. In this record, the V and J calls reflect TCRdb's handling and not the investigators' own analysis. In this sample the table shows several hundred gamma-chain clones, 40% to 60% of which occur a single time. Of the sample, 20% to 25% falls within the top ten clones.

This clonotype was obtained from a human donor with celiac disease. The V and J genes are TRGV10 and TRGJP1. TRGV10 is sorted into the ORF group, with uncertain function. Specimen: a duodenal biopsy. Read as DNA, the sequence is TGTGCTGCGTGGGGTCAATATACCACTGGCTGGTTCAAGATATTT. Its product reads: CAAWGQYTTGWFKIF.